This is a list of T cell receptor beta chains from one sample in a study of blood T cells in healthy people across ages. From the 5' RACE reads, TCRdb called clonotypes with MiXCR, one entry per CDR3 protein. The sample carries around 700,000 distinct CDR3 sequences, just under 25% recorded once. The sample was also linked to a second study, of T cells of mothers and their children.

The material sequenced was blood. Receptor source: a boy aged 5-17 years in good health. Each CDR3 is given with its conserved first and last residue. D genes are given only for firm matches. Some rows have no size entry. The others give once, few or many, or a class for an expanded clone.

abundance | j_gene | v_gene | d_gene | CDR3nt | CDR3aa
. | TRBJ1-2 | TRBV4-2 | . | TGTGCCAGCAGCCAAGACGCTCGACAGCCAAACTATGGCTACACCTTC | CASSQDARQPNYGYTF
. | TRBJ2-5 | TRBV29-1 | . | TGCAGCGTGGTCCCAGGGGTAGGCGAGACCCAGTACTTC | CSVVPGVGETQYF
. | TRBJ1-2 | TRBV12-3/TRBV12-4 | TRBD1 | TGTGCCAGCAGTCCCGGGACAGATTGGGGTGGCTACACCTTC | CASSPGTDWGGYTF
. | TRBJ1-6 | TRBV7-9 | . | TGTGCCAGCAGCTTAGCGCAGGAGGCGCCCCTCCACTTT | CASSLAQEAPLHF
few | TRBJ1-6 | TRBV20-1 | . | TGCAGTGCTAGAGATGGAGGGATGGCCTATAATTCACCCCTCCACTTT | CSARDGGMAYNSPLHF
. | TRBJ2-6 | TRBV4-1 | . | TGCGCCAGCAGCCAATTCCCGGGGCTATCTGGGGCCAACGTCCTGACTTTC | CASSQFPGLSGANVLTF
. | TRBJ2-5 | TRBV20-1 | TRBD2 | TGCAGTGCTGACAGTAGCGGGGAGGAGACCCAGTACTTC | CSADSSGEETQYF
. | TRBJ1-2 | TRBV12-3/TRBV12-4 | . | TGTGCCAGCAGTTACCGACACCATGGCTACACCTTC | CASSYRHHGYTF
few | TRBJ2-5 | TRBV20-1 | TRBD2 | TGCAGTGCTAGCCGCGGGACTAGCGGACCTGGGGAGACCCAGTACTTC | CSASRGTSGPGETQYF
. | TRBJ2-1 | TRBV9 | TRBD2 | TGTGCCAGCAGCGTCGCGGGAGCGAATTTTTACAATGAGCAGTTCTTC | CASSVAGANFYNEQFF
few | TRBJ2-7 | TRBV9 | TRBD2 | TGTGCCAGCAGCGTATTCGCGGGGGGCACCTACGAGCAGTACTTC | CASSVFAGGTYEQYF
few | TRBJ1-1 | TRBV5-1 | . | TGCGCCAGCAGCTTGGTTAAGACTAAGGAATCCGAAGCTTTCTTT | CASSLVKTKESEAFF
. | TRBJ2-5 | TRBV20-1 | . | TGCAGTGCCATTGCAGACTACCGCCAAGAGACCCAGTACTTC | CSAIADYRQETQYF
few | TRBJ2-3 | TRBV12-3/TRBV12-4 | . | TGTGCCAGCAGTTTATTGAGGCCTTCCGGGCCAGATACGCAGTATTTT | CASSLLRPSGPDTQYF
. | TRBJ1-2 | TRBV29-1 | TRBD1 | TGCAGCGTTGCCTCCGTGGACAGGCCCTATGGCTACACCTTC | CSVASVDRPYGYTF
. | TRBJ2-1 | TRBV4-1 | . | TGCGCCAGCAGCCAAGTGGGTGCCAATGAGCAGTTCTTC | CASSQVGANEQFF
once | TRBJ2-7 | TRBV6-1 | . | TGTGCCAGCAAGGCACAGAACTCCTACGAGCAGTACTTC | CASKAQNSYEQYF